This T cell receptor beta chain comes out of a study of blood T cell repertoires in COVID-19. Methods used by the authors: Nucleated cell number was recorded as an estimate derived from reference gene primer amplification. Profiling relied on immunoSEQ multiplex PCR, and the TCRdb table lists in-frame clones only, not all of them. V, J and clone size are taken as reported in that table, and D and trimming were inferred from the DNA itself. This sample has around 160,000 clones; 70% to 90% occur once, and the top ten carry 10% to 15%. The CDR3 has 14 residues. Looked up from germline, CDR1 is MDHEN and CDR2 is SYDVKM. Trimming took 5 bases from V and 9 from J; bases not matched to a gene: 10. This clone was counted once.

The J gene is TRBJ1-5, the V gene TRBV28, with 7 bases identical to TRBD1. Sequencing was performed on peripheral blood. The sequence was obtained from a man aged 55-75 years with active or convalescent COVID-19. CDR3 residues: CASSPGQPAGPQHF. The CDR3 coding sequence is TGTGCCAGCAGTCCGGGACAGCCCGCGGGGCCCCAGCATTTT. The whole variable domain, filled in from reference TRBV28 and TRBJ1-5, reads DVKVTQSSRYLVKRTGEKVFLECVQDMDHENMFWYRQDPGLGLRLIYFSYDVKMKEKGDIPEGYSVSREKKERFSLILESASTNQTSMYLCASSPGQPAGPQHFGDGTRLSIL.